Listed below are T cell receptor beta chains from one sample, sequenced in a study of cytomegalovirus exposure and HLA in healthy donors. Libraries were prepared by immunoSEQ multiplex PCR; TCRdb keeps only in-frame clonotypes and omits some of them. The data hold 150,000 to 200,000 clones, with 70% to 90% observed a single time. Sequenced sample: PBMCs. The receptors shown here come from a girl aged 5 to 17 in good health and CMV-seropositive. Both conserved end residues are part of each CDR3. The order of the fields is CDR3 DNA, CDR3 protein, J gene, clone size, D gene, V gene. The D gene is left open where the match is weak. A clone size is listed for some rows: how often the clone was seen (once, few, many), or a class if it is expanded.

DNA: TGTGCTAGTGGTTACCCGGGACACGGAGCTTTCTTT; CDR3: CASGYPGHGAFF; J: TRBJ1-1; size: NA; D: NA; V: TRBV12-5
DNA: TGTGCCAGTAGCACAATCTCGACAGGGAGCTATGGCTACACCTTC; CDR3: CASSTISTGSYGYTF; J: TRBJ1-2; size: NA; D: TRBD1; V: TRBV19
DNA: TGTGCCAGCAGCTTAGGTTCCTCGAACACCGGGGAGCTGTTTTTT; CDR3: CASSLGSSNTGELFF; J: TRBJ2-2; size: NA; D: NA; V: TRBV11-3
DNA: TGTGCCAGCAGCTTAGCGGCGCAGGGCGATTCTGGAAACACCATATATTTT; CDR3: CASSLAAQGDSGNTIYF; J: TRBJ1-3; size: NA; D: NA; V: TRBV7-9
DNA: TGTGCCAGCAGTGGTCGAGGTAACACTGAAGCTTTCTTT; CDR3: CASSGRGNTEAFF; J: TRBJ1-1; size: NA; D: NA; V: TRBV2
DNA: TGTGCCAGCAGCCGACAGGGGGCTAGCTATGGCTACACCTTC; CDR3: CASSRQGASYGYTF; J: TRBJ1-2; size: few; D: TRBD1; V: TRBV7-9
DNA: TGTGCCAGCAGTGAGTCAGGGGATGGCTACACCTTC; CDR3: CASSESGDGYTF; J: TRBJ1-2; size: NA; D: NA; V: TRBV6-1
DNA: TGCAGCGTACCGGGACAGGGGGGTTATACGCAGTATTTT; CDR3: CSVPGQGGYTQYF; J: TRBJ2-3; size: once; D: TRBD1; V: TRBV29-1
DNA: TGTGCCAGCAGCTCTAGCGCCGGCACAGATACGCAGTATTTT; CDR3: CASSSSAGTDTQYF; J: TRBJ2-3; size: NA; D: NA; V: TRBV7-9
DNA: TGTGCCATCAGTGCCGTCGTGGGGGGCACTGAAGCTTTCTTT; CDR3: CAISAVVGGTEAFF; J: TRBJ1-1; size: NA; D: NA; V: TRBV10-3
DNA: TGTGCCAGCAGCTTGGGGGAGGGCAATCAGCCCCAGCATTTT; CDR3: CASSLGEGNQPQHF; J: TRBJ1-5; size: NA; D: NA; V: TRBV7-9
DNA: TGTGCCAGCAGTTTGGGGGGACAGCCCTACGAGCAGTACTTC; CDR3: CASSLGGQPYEQYF; J: TRBJ2-7; size: NA; D: NA; V: TRBV7-9
DNA: TGTGCCAGCAGCGCCGAGGGGAACACTGAAGCTTTCTTT; CDR3: CASSAEGNTEAFF; J: TRBJ1-1; size: NA; D: NA; V: TRBV9
DNA: TGTGCCAGCAGCGCAGACAGGGGAATCACAGATACGCAGTATTTT; CDR3: CASSADRGITDTQYF; J: TRBJ2-3; size: NA; D: TRBD1; V: TRBV5-6
DNA: TGCGCCAGCAGCCAAGATAAACAGGAGCCCTCCTACGAGCAGTACTTC; CDR3: CASSQDKQEPSYEQYF; J: TRBJ2-7; size: NA; D: NA; V: TRBV4-1
DNA: TGTGCCAGCAGCCATGTCGAGGGTGCGAAGTACACTGAAGCTTTCTTT; CDR3: CASSHVEGAKYTEAFF; J: TRBJ1-1; size: NA; D: NA; V: TRBV14